The sequence of this T cell receptor beta chain was determined in a study of blood T cell repertoires in COVID-19. Study as a whole: Donors in the United States, Italy and Spain gave samples during acute or convalescent COVID-19. The analysed material was cDNA or gDNA that came from T cells, B-cell-depleted T cells, or PBMCs.

The CDR3 is 13 amino acids. The V gene lost 1 base and the J gene lost 7 bases, with 11 bases spanning the gap. The assay was immunoSEQ multiplex PCR, and TCRdb's table has in-frame clones only and misses some. The sample carries fewer than 65,000 clones, 70% to 90% recorded once. Sequencing was done on a sample of peripheral blood. The receptor comes from a man aged 55 to 70 with acute or convalescent COVID-19. The rearrangement joins TRBV12-3 or TRBV12-4 to TRBJ2-7, with TRBD2 as a possible D gene (5 bases). The CDR3 region has the DNA TGTGCCAGCAGTTTAGTGCGGGTGGGTGAGCAGTACTTC. The encoded protein is CASSLVRVGEQYF.